The entry that follows covers one T cell receptor beta chain sequence. The antigen it binds to is not known. No quality values exist for individual bases; no much larger clone is one base distant. The immunoSEQ Assay, a bias-controlled multiplex PCR, was used to amplify TCRbeta CDR3 regions from genomic DNA. The original methods were these. Within the assay, amplification of reference gene primers was used to estimate how many nucleated cells each sample contained. To quantify the absolute abundance of each unique TCRbeta CDR3 rearrangement, sequence reads were collapsed and filtered. For each sample, productive Simpson clonality was calculated as the square root of Simpson's diversity index across productive rearrangements. TCRdb stores this immuneACCESS table with in-frame sequences only. Part of the clones is absent; in the studies checked, under half of the shortfall reflects unresolved V genes, and no reason is known for the rest. V, J and clone size are those of that table, while D and trimming were read from the DNA. In all, the sample holds 110,000 to 150,000 clones, and 75% to 85% of those were seen once. The ten largest clones represent roughly 4.3% of the sample.

The collaborating institutions used their own protocols to collect whole blood in K2EDTA tubes. Collaborator samples were shipped for TCRbeta analysis as frozen whole blood, isolated PBMCs, or DNA extracted from either sample type. Spanning cysteine to phenylalanine, the CDR3 consists of 15 amino acids. The entry retains the CDR3 DNA only, 45 bases that are in frame from base 1. V has 4 bases trimmed and J has 5 bases trimmed; junction bases matching no gene number 9. For CDR1 and CDR2, the germline V gene lists SNHLY and FYNNEI. This sample stems from a study of blood T cell repertoires in COVID-19 (dated by TCRdb to about 2020). With respect to the entire study: Samples covering the acute and convalescent phases of COVID-19 were provided by collaborators in the United States, Italy and Spain. The repertoires were released in a freely available public database meant as a resource for research on the immune response to SARS-CoV-2. Subjects who had been exposed to COVID-19, were actively infected with it, or had recovered from it provided the deeply sampled blood TCRbeta repertoires that made up the dataset. Nearly every sample came with metadata listing a de-identified subject ID, COVID-19 status, age in years and sex. Samples came from the ongoing ImmuneRACE study (first 160 participants) plus 1,254 subjects from 6 global collaborators. The prospective study material was composed of cDNA or gDNA derived from T cells, B-cell-depleted T cells, or PBMCs. Where available, HLA class I and class II types were taken from metadata supplied by the sample provider and were not determined by assay-based typing. General conclusions and limits of the study: The quantity of clinical and demographic metadata differed by source and by participant and was supplied without curation.

Sequencing used peripheral blood. This sequence was found in a man aged 55 to 70 with acute or convalescent COVID-19. Here the chain combines TRBV2 and TRBJ2-5, and 8 junctional nucleotides match TRBD2. The DNA is as follows: TGTGCCAGCAGTGCGGGGGGGGGATCGACGGAGACCCAGTACTTC. The encoded protein is CASSAGGGSTETQYF.